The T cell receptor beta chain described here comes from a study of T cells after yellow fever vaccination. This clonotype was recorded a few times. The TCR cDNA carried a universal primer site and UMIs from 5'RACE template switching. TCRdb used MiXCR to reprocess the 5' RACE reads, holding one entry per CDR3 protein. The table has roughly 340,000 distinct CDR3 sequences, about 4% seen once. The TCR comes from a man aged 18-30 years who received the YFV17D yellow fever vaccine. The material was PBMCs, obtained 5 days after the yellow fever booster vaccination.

This CDR3 is CASSTLREQYF. Written as DNA, the CDR3 is TGTGCCAGCAGCACCCTGAGGGAGCAGTACTTC. The V gene is TRBV7-2, the J gene TRBJ2-7, with D unclear. Per germline, CDR1 SGHTA and CDR2 FQGNSA. The V end was cut by 5 bases, the J end by 7 bases, with 9 bases between. The CDR3 runs to 11 residues.